The clone carrying this T cell receptor beta chain was detected only once. What it recognizes is unknown. The data belong to a study of T cells in localized non-small cell lung cancer. Looked up from germline, CDR1 is LNHDA and CDR2 is SQIVND (reference sequence). The CDR3 length is 15 residues. The V gene lost 1 base and the J gene lost 3 bases, with 10 bases spanning the gap. Findings and caveats of the study: Uninvolved adjacent lung showed the highest T cell clonality, exceeding tumor. Higher blood T cell density went with longer overall survival.

TCRdb keeps only in-frame clones here, not all; method: immunoSEQ multiplex PCR. The table records 3,000 or so clones, approximately 22% of them present only once. The clonotype was recovered from a woman aged 35-70 years with stage I lung adenocarcinoma. The sequenced sample was lung tumor tissue, obtained before any cancer treatment. This chain links TRBV19 with TRBJ1-5, with D possibly being TRBD1 (5 bases). The CDR3 bases are TGTGCCAGTAGTATAGTGTCAGGGCTCAATCAGCCCCAGCATTTT. It encodes CASSIVSGLNQPQHF.